The 9 T cell receptor beta chains below all came from one sample that was sequenced in a study of control samples from healthy donors and cancer patients. Repertoires were generated with immunoSEQ multiplex PCR, while TCRdb's copy carries only in-frame clones and drops some. The sample shows about 180,000 clones, roughly 89% of them seen only once. The sequenced sample consisted of blood. The source is a woman in her forties or fifties in good health.

This chain joins TRBV9 and TRBJ2-2, with a possible D match to TRBD1 (5 bases). CDR1 and CDR2 from the germline V gene are SGDLS and YYNGEE. The CDR3 sequence is 15 residues long. V shed 0 bases and J shed 1 base, with 7 bases lying between them. In nucleotides, the CDR3 is TGTGCCAGCAGCGTAGAAACAGGGAACACCGGGGAGCTGTTTTTT. Amino acid sequence: CASSVETGNTGELFF.

This rearrangement joins TRBV23-1 to TRBJ1-2, with D tentatively TRBD1 (5 bases). TRBV23-1 is treated as an ORF (open reading frame) with a function not yet certain. Trimming shortened V by 9 bases and J by 4 bases, and 21 bases separated the two germline ends. The CDR3 contains 15 residues. The chain's CDR3 is CASPVTGRLIYGYTF. DNA of the CDR3: TGCGCCAGTCCAGTCACAGGCAGACTGATCTATGGCTACACCTTC.

The chain has TRBV10-3 and TRBJ1-1; TRBD1 might be the D (5 bases). Germline V lookup: CDR1 ENHRY, CDR2 SYGVKD. Between the trimmed V and J ends, which lost 2 bases and 1 base, there was a span of 11 bases. The CDR3 consists of 15 residues. The CDR3 protein is CAISEPAGRNTEAFF. In nucleotides, the CDR3 is TGTGCCATCAGTGAGCCCGCAGGGAGGAACACTGAAGCTTTCTTT.

CDR3 loop: CAISETGTGVGLGSPLHF. The CDR3 DNA sequence: TGTGCCATCAGTGAGACCGGGACAGGGGTTGGATTGGGTTCACCCCTCCACTTT. This sequence joins TRBV10-3 and TRBJ1-6; 10 bases align to TRBD1. Losses at the gene ends were 2 bases for V and 9 bases for J; bases not matched to a gene: 13. The CDR3 consists of 18 residues. Germline loops: CDR1 ENHRY, CDR2 SYGVKD.

V is TRBV5-4 and J is TRBJ1-5, with D uncertain. V was trimmed by 4 bases and J by 4 bases, leaving 9 bases between them. The CDR3 has 13 amino acids. Germline V lookup: CDR1 SGHNT, CDR2 YYREEE (reference sequence). CDR3 bases: TGTGCCAGCAGCCCCTACCCTAATCAGCCCCAGCATTTT. It is translated as CASSPYPNQPQHF.

The CDR3 bases are TGTGCCACCAGCCCGGGACTAGCGGAAGAGACCCAGTACTTC. Amino acids: CATSPGLAEETQYF. The rearrangement joins TRBV15 to TRBJ2-5, with 11 bases matching TRBD2. Looked up from germline, CDR1 is LNHNV and CDR2 is YYDKDF (reference sequence). V lost 5 bases to trimming and J lost 3 bases; unmatched junction nucleotides: 2. This CDR3 is built from 14 residues.

The chain joins TRBV19 to TRBJ1-2, with TRBD1 matching over 7 bases. Germline trimming cut 0 bases from V and 7 bases from J; bases unmatched to any gene: 11. CDR3 size: 16 residues. CDR1 is LNHDA, CDR2 SQIVND, per germline (reference sequence). DNA of the CDR3: TGTGCCAGTAGTATAGATCATTGGACAGGATCCTCTGGCTACACCTTC. Translation: CASSIDHWTGSSGYTF.

V is TRBV25-1 and J is TRBJ1-1; tentative D call: TRBD1 (6 bases). CDR1 and CDR2 from the germline V gene are MGHDK and SYGVNS. Trimming shortened V by 5 bases and J by 7 bases, and 17 bases separated the two germline ends. The CDR3 contains 14 residues. CDR3 sequence: CASSLPGRGGEAFF. DNA for the CDR3: TGTGCCAGCAGTCTACCGGGACGAGGGGGTGAAGCTTTCTTT.

The chain combines TRBV6-5 with TRBJ1-2, with D perhaps TRBD1 (6 bases). The CDR3 is 14 amino acids. V was pared by 7 bases and J by 1 base, with 13 bases between. The germline V gene encodes CDR1 MNHEY and CDR2 SVGAGI. This chain's CDR3 is CASTRGGRNYGYTF. DNA for the CDR3: TGTGCCAGCACCCGAGGGGGTCGTAACTATGGCTACACCTTC.